These 22 T cell receptor beta chains originate from one sample sequenced in a study of cytomegalovirus exposure and HLA in healthy donors. The primer mix had 60 Vbeta and 13 Jbeta primers. TCRdb keeps only in-frame clones here, not all; method: immunoSEQ multiplex PCR. The top ten hold roughly 3.8% of the sample, which has over 85,000 clones, 60% to 80% seen once. Sequencing used PBMCs. The receptors were gathered from a woman in her thirties or forties in good health and CMV-seronegative.

V gene TRBV5-4 combines with J gene TRBJ2-7, with 8 bases lining up with TRBD1. Losses at the gene ends were 4 bases for V and 2 bases for J; bases not matched to a gene: 2. This CDR3 has 13 amino acids. CDR1 and CDR2 from the germline V gene are SGHNT and YYREEE (reference sequence). CDR3 in DNA: TGTGCCAGCAGCACACAGGGGGCCTACGAGCAGTACTTC. Amino acids: CASSTQGAYEQYF.

V usage is TRBV7-2 and J usage is TRBJ1-5, with a possible D match to TRBD1 (5 bases). The V end was cut by 2 bases, the J end by 6 bases, with 11 bases between. The V gene's germline CDR1 is SGHTA and CDR2 FQGNSA. This CDR3 region has 14 residues. The CDR3 loop is CASSLHGQGQPQHF. As DNA, the CDR3 is TGTGCCAGCAGCTTACACGGGCAGGGTCAGCCCCAGCATTTT. Full variable domain (remainder filled in from reference TRBV7-2 and TRBJ1-5): GAGVSQSPSNKVTEKGKDVELRCDPISGHTALYWYRQSLGQGLEFLIYFQGNSAPDKSGLPSDRFSAERTGGSVSTLTIQRTQQEDSAVYLCASSLHGQGQPQHFGDGTRLSIL.

In its sample, this clone was seen once. The chain has TRBV2 and TRBJ2-1; maybe TRBD2 (5 bases). V lost 2 bases, J lost 5 bases, and 13 bases lay in between. Germline V gives CDR1 SNHLY, CDR2 FYNNEI. CDR3 length: 15 amino acids. The CDR3, as DNA: TGTGCCAGCAGTGAAAGCCGACTACTACACAATGAGCAGTTCTTC. The encoded protein is CASSESRLLHNEQFF.

V is TRBV7-6 and J is TRBJ2-5; possible D gene TRBD1, 6 bases. CDR3 size: 15 residues. CDR1 is SGHVS, CDR2 FNYEAQ, per germline. V gave up 5 bases and J gave up 1 base, with 14 bases separating them. CDR3 residues: CASSPTWGPQETQYF. The CDR3 nucleotides are TGTGCCAGCAGCCCCACCTGGGGGCCCCAAGAGACCCAGTACTTC.

This clone was seen once. The chain employs TRBV5-4 and TRBJ1-1; D might be TRBD1 (5 bases). Germline lookup yields CDR1 SGHNT and CDR2 YYREEE (reference sequence). CDR3 length: 15 residues. V lost 0 bases and J lost 0, with 9 bases in between. The CDR3 DNA follows: TGTGCCAGCAGCTTGGCCCGGACAATGAACACTGAAGCTTTCTTT. Its translation: CASSLARTMNTEAFF.

Worth noting for this clone: The sample carries other DNA sequences with the same CDR3. The chain joins TRBV28 to TRBJ1-1; weak D call: TRBD1 (6 bases). CDR1 and CDR2 (germline): MDHEN, SYDVKM. Trimming pared 5 bases from V and 1 base from J, leaving 11 bases between. The CDR3 length is 14 residues. The CDR3 DNA reads TGTGCCAGCAGTCCCCCGACAGGGAACACTGAAGCTTTCTTT. Translating gives CASSPPTGNTEAFF.

This chain links TRBV7-9 with TRBJ2-5; the D is unclear. The CDR3 has 11 amino acids. V was shortened by 4 bases and J by 2 bases, with 2 bases between the two germline ends. Looked up from germline, CDR1 is SEHNR and CDR2 is FQNEAQ (reference sequence). CDR3 sequence: CASSSQETQYF. The DNA of the CDR3 is TGTGCCAGCAGCTCACAAGAGACCCAGTACTTC.

This clone showed up just once. J is TRBJ1-5 and V is TRBV19, with 7 bases fitting TRBD1. The CDR3 is 14 amino acids. Per germline, CDR1 LNHDA and CDR2 SQIVND (reference sequence). J was trimmed by 5 bases and V by 7 bases; bases with no gene match: 8. The CDR3 here is CASTLARGDQPQHF. DNA of the CDR3: TGTGCCAGTACCCTCGCCAGGGGGGATCAGCCCCAGCATTTT.

CDR3 in amino acids: CASSLRGNPNTEAFF. CDR3 sequence (DNA): TGTGCCAGCAGCCTCAGAGGTAACCCGAACACTGAAGCTTTCTTT. The J gene is TRBJ1-1, the V gene TRBV7-2, with D unclear. Per germline, CDR1 SGHTA and CDR2 FQGNSA. V lost 5 bases and J lost 1, with 14 bases in between. This CDR3 has 15 residues. Full variable domain (missing parts from reference TRBV7-2 and TRBJ1-1): GAGVSQSPSNKVTEKGKDVELRCDPISGHTALYWYRQSLGQGLEFLIYFQGNSAPDKSGLPSDRFSAERTGGSVSTLTIQRTQQEDSAVYLCASSLRGNPNTEAFFGQGTRLTVV.

The rearrangement uses TRBV5-4 and TRBJ2-2; TRBD1 aligns across 10 bases. Germline lookup yields CDR1 SGHNT and CDR2 YYREEE (reference sequence). The CDR3 is 15 amino acids. Trimming removed 4 bases from V and 6 bases from J; junction bases left unmatched: 6. CDR3 sequence (DNA): TGTGCCAGCAGCGAGAGACAGGGGGCGGCCGGGGAGCTGTTTTTT. It is translated as CASSERQGAAGELFF.

J is TRBJ1-5 and V is TRBV27; 7 bases fit TRBD1. Losses at the gene ends were 6 bases for V and 2 bases for J; bases not matched to a gene: 4. CDR3 length equals 14 residues. Germline V gene lookup returns CDR1 MNHEY and CDR2 SMNVEV (reference sequence). This chain's CDR3 is CASSPTGGNQPQHF. CDR3 coding DNA: TGTGCCAGCAGCCCTACAGGGGGCAATCAGCCCCAGCATTTT.

This clone was seen only a few times. The rearrangement links TRBV7-9 to TRBJ1-4, with 10 nucleotides matching TRBD1. J lost 8 bases, V lost 5 bases, and 5 bases had no gene match. CDR1 is SEHNR, CDR2 FQNEAQ, per germline (reference sequence). CDR3 size: 14 residues. As DNA, the CDR3 is TGTGCCAGCAGCCTCGGACAGGGGGACGAAAAACTGTTTTTT. Translation gives CASSLGQGDEKLFF.

The chain has TRBV10-3 and TRBJ1-5; D might be TRBD1 (5 bases). With 0 bases removed from V and 2 bases from J, the gap between germline ends came to 11 bases. This CDR3 region has 16 residues. The germline CDR1 and CDR2 sequences are ENHRY and SYGVKD. The CDR3 region is CAISESGHRGNQPQHF. The DNA for the CDR3 is TGTGCCATCAGTGAGTCGGGGCATAGAGGCAATCAGCCCCAGCATTTT.

The chain combines TRBV30 with TRBJ1-1, with D unclear. The CDR3 spans 13 residues. V lost 4 bases and J lost 1, with 10 bases in between. Per the germline V gene, CDR1 is GTSNPN and CDR2 is SVGIG (reference sequence). CDR3: CAWNGLPNTEAFF. The CDR3 DNA follows: TGTGCCTGGAACGGACTTCCGAACACTGAAGCTTTCTTT. The full variable domain, with the rest looked up from reference TRBV30 and TRBJ1-1, is SQTIHQWPATLVQPVGSPLSLECTVEGTSNPNLYWYRQAAGRGLQLLFYSVGIGQISSEVPQNLSASRPQDRQFILSSKKLLLSDSGFYLCAWNGLPNTEAFFGQGTRLTVV.

The genes are TRBV6-5 and TRBJ2-7, with 12 positions matching TRBD2. CDR1 MNHEY and CDR2 SVGAGI come from the germline V gene. J was trimmed by 6 bases and V by 6 bases; bases with no gene match: 3. The CDR3 contains 13 residues. CDR3 nucleotide sequence: TGTGCCAGCAGAACGACTAGCGGGGGCGAGCAGTACTTC. Amino acids: CASRTTSGGEQYF.

The V call is TRBV4-2, the J call TRBJ1-6; 9 bases match TRBD1. V dropped 2 bases and J dropped 6; count of bases not matched to a gene: 5. The CDR3 is 16 amino acids. Germline loops: CDR1 LGHNA, CDR2 YNFKEQ. CDR3 loop: CASSQSGTGLNSPLHF. The CDR3 region has the DNA TGTGCCAGCAGCCAATCCGGGACAGGGCTTAATTCACCCCTCCACTTT.

The rearrangement links TRBV7-2 to TRBJ2-7, with 9 bases that match TRBD2. Trimming at V came to 1 base and at J to 2 bases, leaving 6 bases not matched to a gene. This CDR3 has 16 amino acids. Looked up from germline, CDR1 is SGHTA and CDR2 is FQGNSA. The CDR3: CASSLVVAGGPYEQYF. CDR3 in DNA: TGTGCCAGCAGCTTAGTTGTCGCGGGGGGGCCCTACGAGCAGTACTTC.

The V call is TRBV4-1, the J call TRBJ1-2; 7 bases map to TRBD1. Germline values: CDR1 MGHRA, CDR2 YSYEKL. The V segment lost 4 bases and the J segment 5 bases; nucleotides outside the gene matches: 13. The CDR3 runs 16 residues. The CDR3 DNA is TGCGCCAGCAGCCCTCGTGAAGGGGGCCAACCTTATGGCTACACCTTC. Its protein product is CASSPREGGQPYGYTF.

The rearrangement uses TRBV5-6 and TRBJ2-3, with TRBD1 matching 11 bases. The CDR3 is 17 amino acids. Germline V gene lookup returns CDR1 SGHDT and CDR2 YYEEEE. J was trimmed by 1 base and V by 4 bases; bases with no gene match: 8. CDR3: CASSRRDRGTGTDTQYF. The CDR3 nucleotides read TGTGCCAGCAGCAGGAGGGACAGGGGGACTGGCACAGATACGCAGTATTTT.

This rearrangement joins TRBV2 to TRBJ2-7; the D is unclear. The CDR3 totals 12 residues. CDR1 SNHLY and CDR2 FYNNEI come from the germline V gene. V shed 11 bases and J shed 1 base, with 12 bases lying between them. CDR3 coding DNA: TGTGCCTCCCACCAGACTTCCTACGAGCAGTACTTC. Protein: CASHQTSYEQYF.

This chain uses TRBV4-1 with TRBJ1-4; 10 positions match TRBD1. Per germline, CDR1 MGHRA and CDR2 YSYEKL. V gave up 5 bases and J gave up 7 bases; unmatched junction bases: 1. The CDR3 length is 13 residues. CDR3 coding DNA: TGCGCCAGCAGCAGGACAGGGGGTGAAAAACTGTTTTTT. Translating gives CASSRTGGEKLFF.

The chain couples TRBV30 to TRBJ1-3; D possibly corresponds to TRBD1 (5 bases). The CDR3 contains 12 residues. Trimming removed 5 bases at V and 2 bases at J, with 7 bases between. Germline loops: CDR1 GTSNPN, CDR2 SVGIG (reference sequence). CDR3 DNA sequence: TGTGCCTGGCGGGGGGCTGGAAACACCATATATTTT. Amino acid sequence: CAWRGAGNTIYF.